This TCR beta chain was documented in a study of blood T cell repertoires in COVID-19. Whole-study context: Sample material is recorded as cDNA or gDNA derived from T cells, B-cell-depleted T cells, or PBMCs.

Individuals aged roughly 18 to 95 years were recruited from about two dozen US areas. Cohort 3 recovered donors had two negative PCRs, clearance, or symptom resolution. The V gene lost 9 bases and the J gene lost 1 base, with 16 bases spanning the gap. The CDR3 is made up of 14 amino acids. Germline loops: CDR1 SGHNT, CDR2 YYREEE (reference sequence). Clones were read by immunoSEQ multiplex PCR, and TCRdb kept only the in-frame ones, dropping some. The sample has around 230,000 clones, 70% to 85% seen once. The sequence was obtained from a man between 40 and 49 years old who had recovered from COVID-19. The rearrangement joins TRBV5-4 to TRBJ1-1; TRBD1 is a possible D gene (6 bases). Sequenced: PBMCs or T cells enriched from blood (not recorded which). CDR3 residues: CANFPRGRNTEAFF. CDR3 sequence (DNA): TGTGCCAACTTCCCCAGGGGAAGGAACACTGAAGCTTTCTTT.